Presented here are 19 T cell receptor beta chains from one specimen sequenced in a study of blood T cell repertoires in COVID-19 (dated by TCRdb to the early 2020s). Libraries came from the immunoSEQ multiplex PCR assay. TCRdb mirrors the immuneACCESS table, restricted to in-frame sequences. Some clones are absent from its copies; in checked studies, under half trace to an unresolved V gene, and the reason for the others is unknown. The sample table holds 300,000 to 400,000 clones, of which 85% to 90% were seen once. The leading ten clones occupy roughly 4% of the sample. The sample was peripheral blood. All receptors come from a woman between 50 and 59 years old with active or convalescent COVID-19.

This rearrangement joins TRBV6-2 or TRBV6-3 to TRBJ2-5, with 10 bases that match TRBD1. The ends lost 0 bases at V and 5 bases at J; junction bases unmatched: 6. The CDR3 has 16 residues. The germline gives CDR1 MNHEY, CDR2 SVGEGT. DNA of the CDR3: TGTGCCAGCAGTTACTCGAGGACAGGGGGAGGTGAGACCCAGTACTTC. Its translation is CASSYSRTGGGETQYF.

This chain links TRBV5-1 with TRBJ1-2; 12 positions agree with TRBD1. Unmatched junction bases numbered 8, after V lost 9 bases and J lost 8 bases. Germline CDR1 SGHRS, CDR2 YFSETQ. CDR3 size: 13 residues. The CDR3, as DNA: TGCGCCACCACGGGACAGGGGGCGCAGGGCTACACCTTC. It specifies CATTGQGAQGYTF.

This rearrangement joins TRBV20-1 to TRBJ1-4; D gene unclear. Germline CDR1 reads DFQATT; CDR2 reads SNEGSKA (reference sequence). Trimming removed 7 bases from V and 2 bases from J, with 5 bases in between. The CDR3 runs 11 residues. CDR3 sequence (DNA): TGCAGTGTTCCTACTAATGAAAAACTGTTTTTT. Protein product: CSVPTNEKLFF.

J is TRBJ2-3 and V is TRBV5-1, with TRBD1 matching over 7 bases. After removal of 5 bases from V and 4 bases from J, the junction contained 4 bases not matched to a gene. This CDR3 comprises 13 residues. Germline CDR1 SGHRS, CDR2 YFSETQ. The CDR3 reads CASRRGTADTQYF. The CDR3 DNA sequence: TGCGCCAGCAGACGAGGGACAGCAGATACGCAGTATTTT.

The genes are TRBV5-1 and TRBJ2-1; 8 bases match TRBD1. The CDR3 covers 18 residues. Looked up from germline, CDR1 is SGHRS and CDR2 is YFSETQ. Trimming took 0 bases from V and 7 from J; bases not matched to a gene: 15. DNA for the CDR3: TGCGCCAGCAGCTTGGTATTTTCGGGTGCAGGGGGCAGGAATGAGCAGTTCTTC. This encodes CASSLVFSGAGGRNEQFF.

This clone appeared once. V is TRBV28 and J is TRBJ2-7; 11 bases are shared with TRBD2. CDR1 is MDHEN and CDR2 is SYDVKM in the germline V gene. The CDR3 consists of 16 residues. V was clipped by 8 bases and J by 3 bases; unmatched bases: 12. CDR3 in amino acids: CASYSALAGGLYEQYF. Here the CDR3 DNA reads TGTGCCAGCTATTCCGCTCTAGCGGGAGGACTCTACGAGCAGTACTTC.

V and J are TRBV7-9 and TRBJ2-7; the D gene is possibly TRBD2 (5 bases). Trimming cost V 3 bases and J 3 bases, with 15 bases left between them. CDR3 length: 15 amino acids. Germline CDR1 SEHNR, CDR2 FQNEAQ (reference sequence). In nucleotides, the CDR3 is TGTGCCAGCAGCTTTAGCGATTGGGTAGACTACGAGCAGTACTTC. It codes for CASSFSDWVDYEQYF.

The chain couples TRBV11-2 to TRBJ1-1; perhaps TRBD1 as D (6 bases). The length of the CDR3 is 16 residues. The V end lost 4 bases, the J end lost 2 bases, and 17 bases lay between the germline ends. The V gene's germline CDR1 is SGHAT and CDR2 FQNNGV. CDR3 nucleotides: TGTGCCAGCAGCTCACCGTGGGGGGGGCCCAACACTGAAGCTTTCTTT. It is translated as CASSSPWGGPNTEAFF. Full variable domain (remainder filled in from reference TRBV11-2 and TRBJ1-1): EAGVAQSPRYKIIEKRQSVAFWCNPISGHATLYWYQQILGQGPKLLIQFQNNGVVDDSQLPKDRFSAERLKGVDSTLKIQPAKLEDSAVYLCASSSPWGGPNTEAFFGQGTRLTVV.

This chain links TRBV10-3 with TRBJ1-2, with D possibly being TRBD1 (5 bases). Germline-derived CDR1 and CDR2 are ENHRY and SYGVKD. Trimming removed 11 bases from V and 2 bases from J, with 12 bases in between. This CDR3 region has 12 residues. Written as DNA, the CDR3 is TGTGCCGGAGGGACGTCGAACTATGGCTACACCTTC. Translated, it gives CAGGTSNYGYTF.

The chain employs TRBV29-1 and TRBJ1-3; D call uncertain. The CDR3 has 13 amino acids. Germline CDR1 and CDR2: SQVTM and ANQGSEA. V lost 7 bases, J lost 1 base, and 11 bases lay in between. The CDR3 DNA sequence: TGCAGCGGAAGTACGCGGTCTGGAAACACCATATATTTT. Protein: CSGSTRSGNTIYF.

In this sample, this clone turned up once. CDR3 sequence (DNA): TGTGCCAGCAGTCGGGACAGGGCCTCCTACAATGAGCAGTTCTTC. Encoded protein: CASSRDRASYNEQFF. This rearrangement joins TRBV3-1 (or the pseudogene TRBV3-2) to TRBJ2-1; 9 bases line up with TRBD1. CDR3 length: 15 amino acids. J was trimmed by 0 bases and V by 6 bases; bases with no gene match: 3. The germline CDR1 and CDR2 sequences are LGHDT and YNNKEL (reference sequence).

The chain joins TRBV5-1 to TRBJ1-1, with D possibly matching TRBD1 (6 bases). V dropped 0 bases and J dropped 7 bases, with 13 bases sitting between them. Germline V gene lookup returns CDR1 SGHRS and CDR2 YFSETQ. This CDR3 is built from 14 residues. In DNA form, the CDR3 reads TGCGCCAGCAGCTTGGATCCAGGGGTAGGTGAAGCTTTCTTT. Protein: CASSLDPGVGEAFF.

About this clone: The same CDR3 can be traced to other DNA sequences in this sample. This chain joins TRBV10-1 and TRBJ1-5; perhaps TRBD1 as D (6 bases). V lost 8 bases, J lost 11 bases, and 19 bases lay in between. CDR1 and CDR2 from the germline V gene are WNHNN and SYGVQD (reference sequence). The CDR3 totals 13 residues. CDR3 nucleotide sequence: TGCGCCAGCCTTGGGGAACCTCAGGGGACCCAGCATTTT. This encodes CASLGEPQGTQHF.

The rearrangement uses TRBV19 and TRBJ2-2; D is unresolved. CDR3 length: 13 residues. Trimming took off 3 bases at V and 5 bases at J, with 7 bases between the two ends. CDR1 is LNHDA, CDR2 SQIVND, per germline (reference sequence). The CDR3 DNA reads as TGTGCCAGTAGTATTATCCGGACCGGGGAGCTGTTTTTT. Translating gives CASSIIRTGELFF.

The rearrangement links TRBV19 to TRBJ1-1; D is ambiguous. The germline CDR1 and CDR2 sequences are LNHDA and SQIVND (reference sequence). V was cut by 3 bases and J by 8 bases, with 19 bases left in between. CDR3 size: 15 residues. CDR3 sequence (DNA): TGTGCCAGTAGTATTAGCTGGATACCTACATTAGAAGCTTTCTTT. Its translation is CASSISWIPTLEAFF. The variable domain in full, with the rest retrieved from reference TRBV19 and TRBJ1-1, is DGGITQSPKYLFRKEGQNVTLSCEQNLNHDAMYWYRQDPGQGLRLIYYSQIVNDFQKGDIAEGYSVSREKKESFPLTVTSAQKNPTAFYLCASSISWIPTLEAFFGQGTRLTVV.

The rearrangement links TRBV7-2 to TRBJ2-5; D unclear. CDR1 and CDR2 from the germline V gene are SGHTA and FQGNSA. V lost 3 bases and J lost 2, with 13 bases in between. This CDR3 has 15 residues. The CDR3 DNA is TGTGCCAGCAGCTTCTCTCCGTTGAGTCAAGAGACCCAGTACTTC. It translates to CASSFSPLSQETQYF.

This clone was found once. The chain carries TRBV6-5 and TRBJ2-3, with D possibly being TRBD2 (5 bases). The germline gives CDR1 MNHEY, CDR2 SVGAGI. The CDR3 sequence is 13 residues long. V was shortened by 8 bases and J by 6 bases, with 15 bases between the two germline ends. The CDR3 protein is CASGRVRFDTQYF. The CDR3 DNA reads TGTGCCAGCGGGCGGGTTCGGTTTGATACGCAGTATTTT.

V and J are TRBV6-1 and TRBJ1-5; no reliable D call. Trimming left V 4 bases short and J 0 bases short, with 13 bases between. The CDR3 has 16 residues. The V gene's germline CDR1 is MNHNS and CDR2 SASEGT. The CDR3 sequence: CASSGGDNYSNQPQHF. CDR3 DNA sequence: TGTGCCAGCAGTGGCGGGGATAATTATAGCAATCAGCCCCAGCATTTT.

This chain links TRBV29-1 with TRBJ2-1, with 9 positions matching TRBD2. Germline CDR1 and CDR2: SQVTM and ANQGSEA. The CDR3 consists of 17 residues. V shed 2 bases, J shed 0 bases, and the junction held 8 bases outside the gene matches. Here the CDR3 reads CSVESLAGDHSYNEQFF. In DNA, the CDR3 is TGCAGCGTTGAATCGTTAGCGGGGGACCACTCCTACAATGAGCAGTTCTTC.